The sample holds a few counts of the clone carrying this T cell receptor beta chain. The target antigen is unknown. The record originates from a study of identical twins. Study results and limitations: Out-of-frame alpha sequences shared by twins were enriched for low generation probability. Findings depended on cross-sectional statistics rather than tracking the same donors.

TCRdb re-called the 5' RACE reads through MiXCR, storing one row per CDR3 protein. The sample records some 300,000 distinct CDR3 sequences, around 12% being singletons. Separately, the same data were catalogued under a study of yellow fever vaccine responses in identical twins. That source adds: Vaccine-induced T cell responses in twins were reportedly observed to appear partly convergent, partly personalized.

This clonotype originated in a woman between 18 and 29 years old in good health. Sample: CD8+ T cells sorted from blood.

CDR3 sequence (DNA): TGCGCCAGCAGCCAAGAGGGGCCGGGACAGGGGGCGATCGGGGAGCTGTTTTTT. Amino acids: CASSQEGPGQGAIGELFF. This sequence joins TRBV4-1 and TRBJ2-2; 12 bases are a match to TRBD1. This CDR3 comprises 18 residues. V shed 0 bases, J shed 7 bases, and the junction held 9 bases outside the gene matches. In germline, CDR1 is MGHRA, CDR2 YSYEKL.